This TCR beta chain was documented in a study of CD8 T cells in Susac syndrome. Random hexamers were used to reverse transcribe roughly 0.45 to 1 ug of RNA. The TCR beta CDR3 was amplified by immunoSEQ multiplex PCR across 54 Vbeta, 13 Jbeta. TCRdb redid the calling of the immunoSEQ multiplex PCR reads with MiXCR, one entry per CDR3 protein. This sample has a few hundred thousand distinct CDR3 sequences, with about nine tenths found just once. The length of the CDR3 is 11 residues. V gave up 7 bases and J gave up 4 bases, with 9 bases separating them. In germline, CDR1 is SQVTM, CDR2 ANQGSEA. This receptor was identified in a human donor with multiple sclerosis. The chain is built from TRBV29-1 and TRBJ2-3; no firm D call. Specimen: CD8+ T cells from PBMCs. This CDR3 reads CSALAADTQYF. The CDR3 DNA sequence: TGCAGCGCTCTGGCGGCAGATACGCAGTATTTT.